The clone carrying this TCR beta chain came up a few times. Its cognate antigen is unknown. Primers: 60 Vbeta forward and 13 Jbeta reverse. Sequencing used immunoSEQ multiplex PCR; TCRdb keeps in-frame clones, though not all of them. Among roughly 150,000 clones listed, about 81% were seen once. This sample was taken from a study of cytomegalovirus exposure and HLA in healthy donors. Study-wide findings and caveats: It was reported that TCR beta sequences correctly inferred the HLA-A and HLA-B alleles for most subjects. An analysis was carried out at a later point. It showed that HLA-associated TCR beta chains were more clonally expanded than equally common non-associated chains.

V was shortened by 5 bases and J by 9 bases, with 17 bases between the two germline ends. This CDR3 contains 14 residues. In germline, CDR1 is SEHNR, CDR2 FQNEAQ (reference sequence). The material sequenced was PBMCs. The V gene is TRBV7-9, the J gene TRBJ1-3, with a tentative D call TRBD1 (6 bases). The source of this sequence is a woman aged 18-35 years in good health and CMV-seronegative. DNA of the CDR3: TGTGCCAGCAGCGCAGCAAGACAGGTTTTCACCATATATTTT. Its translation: CASSAARQVFTIYF.